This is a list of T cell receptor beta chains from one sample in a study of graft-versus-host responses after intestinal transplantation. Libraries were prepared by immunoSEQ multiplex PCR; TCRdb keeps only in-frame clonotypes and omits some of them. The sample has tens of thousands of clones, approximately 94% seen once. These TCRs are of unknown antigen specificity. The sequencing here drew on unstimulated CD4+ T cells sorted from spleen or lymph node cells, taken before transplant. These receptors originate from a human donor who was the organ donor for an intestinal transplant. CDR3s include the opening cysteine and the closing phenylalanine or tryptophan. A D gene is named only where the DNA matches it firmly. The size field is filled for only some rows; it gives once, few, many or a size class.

cdr3_nt: TGTGCCAGCAAGGCGACAGTAATCGCTGAAGCTTTCTTT
cdr3_aa: CASKATVIAEAFF
j_call: TRBJ1-1
d_call: .
clone_size: once
v_call: TRBV2

cdr3_nt: TGTGCCAGCAGCCCACTAGCGGGGGCGCGCACAGATACGCAGTATTTT
cdr3_aa: CASSPLAGARTDTQYF
j_call: TRBJ2-3
d_call: TRBD2
clone_size: .
v_call: TRBV7-3

cdr3_nt: TGTGCCAGCAGCGGACTTACCCAAGGGGCAGGACAAGAGACCCAGTACTTC
cdr3_aa: CASSGLTQGAGQETQYF
j_call: TRBJ2-5
d_call: .
clone_size: .
v_call: TRBV5-8

cdr3_nt: TGTGCCAGCAGCGCCCTAGCGGGGGGGCCCGGGGAGCTGTTTTTT
cdr3_aa: CASSALAGGPGELFF
j_call: TRBJ2-2
d_call: TRBD2
clone_size: .
v_call: TRBV9

cdr3_nt: TGCGCCAGCAGCAAGGACGCCTACGAGCAGTACTTC
cdr3_aa: CASSKDAYEQYF
j_call: TRBJ2-7
d_call: .
clone_size: .
v_call: TRBV5-1

cdr3_nt: TGTGCCAGCAGCTTAGGGAGAGGAAAACAGGGGCTTAGAGGGGAGCAGTACTTC
cdr3_aa: CASSLGRGKQGLRGEQYF
j_call: TRBJ2-7
d_call: TRBD1
clone_size: .
v_call: TRBV11-2

cdr3_nt: TGTGCCAGCACCCGCAATAGACTCTATGGCTACACCTTC
cdr3_aa: CASTRNRLYGYTF
j_call: TRBJ1-2
d_call: .
clone_size: .
v_call: TRBV11-2

cdr3_nt: TGTGCCAGTAGGGACAGGGCCAAAAACATTCAGTACTTC
cdr3_aa: CASRDRAKNIQYF
j_call: TRBJ2-4
d_call: TRBD1
clone_size: once
v_call: TRBV19

cdr3_nt: TGTGCCACCAAGGTGGGAGATACGCAGTATTTT
cdr3_aa: CATKVGDTQYF
j_call: TRBJ2-3
d_call: .
clone_size: once
v_call: TRBV6-5

cdr3_nt: TGCGCCAGCAGCTTGGCCGGGACAGGGGGCGCGAATGGCTACACCTTC
cdr3_aa: CASSLAGTGGANGYTF
j_call: TRBJ1-2
d_call: TRBD1
clone_size: .
v_call: TRBV5-1

cdr3_nt: TGTGCCAGCAGCTTGTATTCCAGACGGTACGAGCAGTACTTC
cdr3_aa: CASSLYSRRYEQYF
j_call: TRBJ2-7
d_call: .
clone_size: .
v_call: TRBV5-5

cdr3_nt: TGCGCCAGCAGCCAAGCCTCGGGACAGCGATTCTACGAGCAGTACTTC
cdr3_aa: CASSQASGQRFYEQYF
j_call: TRBJ2-7
d_call: TRBD1
clone_size: .
v_call: TRBV4-1

cdr3_nt: TGTGCCAGTAGTGTTCAACAGCCACTTTCTGGAAACACCATATATTTT
cdr3_aa: CASSVQQPLSGNTIYF
j_call: TRBJ1-3
d_call: .
clone_size: .
v_call: TRBV19

cdr3_nt: TGTGCCAGCAGCTTAGCTAGAAGGACAGATACGCAGTATTTT
cdr3_aa: CASSLARRTDTQYF
j_call: TRBJ2-3
d_call: .
clone_size: .
v_call: TRBV7-2

cdr3_nt: TGTGCCAGCAGCTTTTCCCCAGCGGGAAGGTCAGATACGCAGTATTTT
cdr3_aa: CASSFSPAGRSDTQYF
j_call: TRBJ2-3
d_call: TRBD2
clone_size: .
v_call: TRBV7-3

cdr3_nt: TGCAGCGCCCGAGAGGGGTCCCGGGATCAGCCCCAGCATTTT
cdr3_aa: CSAREGSRDQPQHF
j_call: TRBJ1-5
d_call: .
clone_size: .
v_call: TRBV29-1

cdr3_nt: TGTGCCAGCAGAACACAGGAGAGGCCTGGCTACACCTTC
cdr3_aa: CASRTQERPGYTF
j_call: TRBJ1-2
d_call: .
clone_size: .
v_call: TRBV6-1

cdr3_nt: TGTGCCAGCAGCGTAGGTGTGGGGCCCGGGGGGGCTTTCTTT
cdr3_aa: CASSVGVGPGGAFF
j_call: TRBJ1-1
d_call: .
clone_size: once
v_call: TRBV9

cdr3_nt: TGTGCCAGCAGTCCGGGACAGGGATTTGGCTGCACCTTC
cdr3_aa: CASSPGQGFGCTF
j_call: TRBJ1-2
d_call: TRBD1
clone_size: .
v_call: TRBV6-4

cdr3_nt: TGCAGTGGAACTCGAGCCTACGAGCAGTACTTC
cdr3_aa: CSGTRAYEQYF
j_call: TRBJ2-7
d_call: .
clone_size: .
v_call: TRBV20-1

cdr3_nt: TGTGCCAGCAGTAACGGACAGGGAGGGTACCAAGAGACCCAGTACTTC
cdr3_aa: CASSNGQGGYQETQYF
j_call: TRBJ2-5
d_call: .
clone_size: .
v_call: TRBV6-6

cdr3_nt: TGTGCCAGCAGTTACTCGCCCGACAGGATTAACTATGGCTACACCTTC
cdr3_aa: CASSYSPDRINYGYTF
j_call: TRBJ1-2
d_call: .
clone_size: .
v_call: TRBV6-5

cdr3_nt: TGTGCCAGCAGTGACGGGCCGGGGGAGGAAGCTTTCTTT
cdr3_aa: CASSDGPGEEAFF
j_call: TRBJ1-1
d_call: .
clone_size: .
v_call: TRBV6-4

cdr3_nt: TGTGCCAGCAGAAATACAGGGGCGCGGACAGATACGCAGTATTTT
cdr3_aa: CASRNTGARTDTQYF
j_call: TRBJ2-3
d_call: TRBD1
clone_size: .
v_call: TRBV27

cdr3_nt: TGTGCCAGCACCCCCGGGAGGGCGGTGGGTAGCAATCAGCCCCAGCATTTT
cdr3_aa: CASTPGRAVGSNQPQHF
j_call: TRBJ1-5
d_call: .
clone_size: .
v_call: TRBV7-8

cdr3_nt: TGTGCCAGCAGCGCGGACAGGGGGCGAGTGAACACTGAAGCTTTCTTT
cdr3_aa: CASSADRGRVNTEAFF
j_call: TRBJ1-1
d_call: TRBD1
clone_size: .
v_call: TRBV2

cdr3_nt: TGTGCCAGCAGCCCCACCCTACACGGAGCCACTGAAGCTTTCTTT
cdr3_aa: CASSPTLHGATEAFF
j_call: TRBJ1-1
d_call: .
clone_size: .
v_call: TRBV14

cdr3_nt: TGTGCCAGTAGTATTTTATCCCAGCCCCAGCATTTT
cdr3_aa: CASSILSQPQHF
j_call: TRBJ1-5
d_call: .
clone_size: .
v_call: TRBV19

cdr3_nt: TGTGCCACCAGCAGAGATCGGGCAACGAACACTGAAGCTTTCTTT
cdr3_aa: CATSRDRATNTEAFF
j_call: TRBJ1-1
d_call: .
clone_size: .
v_call: TRBV15

cdr3_nt: TGTGCCATCAGTGAGGGGCGCAATCAGCCCCAGCATTTT
cdr3_aa: CAISEGRNQPQHF
j_call: TRBJ1-5
d_call: .
clone_size: .
v_call: TRBV10-3

cdr3_nt: TGTGCTAGCAGCTTAGGTGCTGGCACCTACAATGAGCAGTTCTTC
cdr3_aa: CASSLGAGTYNEQFF
j_call: TRBJ2-1
d_call: .
clone_size: .
v_call: TRBV7-7

cdr3_nt: TGTGCCAGCAGCTTACGGTTAGCCAAAAACATTCAGTACTTC
cdr3_aa: CASSLRLAKNIQYF
j_call: TRBJ2-4
d_call: .
clone_size: .
v_call: TRBV7-2

cdr3_nt: TGTGCCAGCAGCTTAGAAGTAGGAAACACCATATATTTT
cdr3_aa: CASSLEVGNTIYF
j_call: TRBJ1-3
d_call: .
clone_size: few
v_call: TRBV7-2

cdr3_nt: TGTGCTAGTGGTGTAAAATCAGGAAACACCATATATTTT
cdr3_aa: CASGVKSGNTIYF
j_call: TRBJ1-3
d_call: .
clone_size: .
v_call: TRBV12-5

cdr3_nt: TGTGCCAGCAGCTTATCGGGGGTTCAGCCCCAGCATTTT
cdr3_aa: CASSLSGVQPQHF
j_call: TRBJ1-5
d_call: .
clone_size: .
v_call: TRBV11-2

cdr3_nt: TGTGCCAGCAGCCTGGGGAGGACGGGAAACACCATATATTTT
cdr3_aa: CASSLGRTGNTIYF
j_call: TRBJ1-3
d_call: .
clone_size: .
v_call: TRBV9

cdr3_nt: TGTGCCAGCAGCTGGGAACAGGGCTACGAGCAGTACTTC
cdr3_aa: CASSWEQGYEQYF
j_call: TRBJ2-7
d_call: .
clone_size: once
v_call: TRBV5-6

cdr3_nt: TGTGCCAGCAGTTTAATAGGGAGAGAATTT
cdr3_aa: CASSLIGREF
j_call: TRBJ1-5
d_call: .
clone_size: .
v_call: TRBV27

cdr3_nt: TGTGCCAGCAGTTTCGTACAGGGGAACACTGAAGCTTTCTTT
cdr3_aa: CASSFVQGNTEAFF
j_call: TRBJ1-1
d_call: .
clone_size: .
v_call: TRBV6-6

cdr3_nt: TGTGCCAGCAGCTTATGGGGGGAGAACACTGAAGCTTTCTTT
cdr3_aa: CASSLWGENTEAFF
j_call: TRBJ1-1
d_call: .
clone_size: .
v_call: TRBV7-8

cdr3_nt: TGCGCCAGCAGCTTGGGACAGCTAGCCACCGGGGAGCTGTTTTTT
cdr3_aa: CASSLGQLATGELFF
j_call: TRBJ2-2
d_call: .
clone_size: .
v_call: TRBV5-1

cdr3_nt: TGTGCCAGCAGTCCGAGACAGGGGGCGAGCTATGGCTACACCTTC
cdr3_aa: CASSPRQGASYGYTF
j_call: TRBJ1-2
d_call: TRBD1
clone_size: .
v_call: TRBV6-5

cdr3_nt: TGTGCCAGTAGTAGGGGTGGGGGGCGCGGTACTGAAGCTTTCTTT
cdr3_aa: CASSRGGGRGTEAFF
j_call: TRBJ1-1
d_call: .
clone_size: .
v_call: TRBV19

cdr3_nt: TGTGCCAGCAGTTCCGCAACTAATGAAAAACTGTTTTTT
cdr3_aa: CASSSATNEKLFF
j_call: TRBJ1-4
d_call: .
clone_size: .
v_call: TRBV6-5

cdr3_nt: TGTGCCAGCAGTTTATTGTTAACGGGGATGCGGACAGATACGCAGTATTTT
cdr3_aa: CASSLLLTGMRTDTQYF
j_call: TRBJ2-3
d_call: .
clone_size: .
v_call: TRBV27

cdr3_nt: TGTGCCAGCAGTTTAGGAGTGGGCGGATCCTACGAGCAGTACTTC
cdr3_aa: CASSLGVGGSYEQYF
j_call: TRBJ2-7
d_call: .
clone_size: few
v_call: TRBV27

cdr3_nt: TGTGCCAGCATGACAGTGAACACTGAAGCTTTCTTT
cdr3_aa: CASMTVNTEAFF
j_call: TRBJ1-1
d_call: .
clone_size: .
v_call: TRBV2

cdr3_nt: TGTGCCAGCAGCGAGATTCCGGGACAGGGGGAGGGCTACACCTTC
cdr3_aa: CASSEIPGQGEGYTF
j_call: TRBJ1-2
d_call: TRBD1
clone_size: .
v_call: TRBV27

cdr3_nt: TGCGCCAGCAGCTTGGACATACCTAACTATGGCTACACCTTC
cdr3_aa: CASSLDIPNYGYTF
j_call: TRBJ1-2
d_call: .
clone_size: once
v_call: TRBV5-1

cdr3_nt: TGTGCCAGCAGCCAGGAAAGCGGGGGGGCCGGTTTAGACGAGCAGTACTTC
cdr3_aa: CASSQESGGAGLDEQYF
j_call: TRBJ2-7
d_call: TRBD2
clone_size: .
v_call: TRBV4-2

cdr3_nt: TGCGCCAGCAGCCAAGGACTCGGGAGAACCGGGGAGCTGTTTTTT
cdr3_aa: CASSQGLGRTGELFF
j_call: TRBJ2-2
d_call: .
clone_size: .
v_call: TRBV4-3

cdr3_nt: TGTGCCACCAGTACGTCGACGGACTACGAGCAGTACTTC
cdr3_aa: CATSTSTDYEQYF
j_call: TRBJ2-7
d_call: .
clone_size: .
v_call: TRBV6-5

cdr3_nt: TGTGCCAGCAGCTTAGTGTTTCAGACTAACTATGGCTACACCTTC
cdr3_aa: CASSLVFQTNYGYTF
j_call: TRBJ1-2
d_call: .
clone_size: .
v_call: TRBV7-2

cdr3_nt: TGCGCCAGCAGCCGACGCCAGGGGGCGGACCATGAAAAACTGTTTTTT
cdr3_aa: CASSRRQGADHEKLFF
j_call: TRBJ1-4
d_call: TRBD1
clone_size: .
v_call: TRBV4-1

cdr3_nt: TGTGCCAGCAGCTTGGCAGGGGGCTACGAGCAGTACTTC
cdr3_aa: CASSLAGGYEQYF
j_call: TRBJ2-7
d_call: TRBD1
clone_size: .
v_call: TRBV7-3

cdr3_nt: TGTGCCATCAGTGAGTCTTCTAGCGGGGGGGCTAGTGTGCAGTTCTTC
cdr3_aa: CAISESSSGGASVQFF
j_call: TRBJ2-1
d_call: TRBD2
clone_size: .
v_call: TRBV10-3

cdr3_nt: TGTGCCAGCAGCCAAGATATCCCAGGGCAGAGCTCTGGAAACACCATATATTTT
cdr3_aa: CASSQDIPGQSSGNTIYF
j_call: TRBJ1-3
d_call: .
clone_size: .
v_call: TRBV4-2

cdr3_nt: TGTGCCAGCAGTTACTTGCGGGGGGGCACAGATACGCAGTATTTT
cdr3_aa: CASSYLRGGTDTQYF
j_call: TRBJ2-3
d_call: TRBD2
clone_size: .
v_call: TRBV6-5